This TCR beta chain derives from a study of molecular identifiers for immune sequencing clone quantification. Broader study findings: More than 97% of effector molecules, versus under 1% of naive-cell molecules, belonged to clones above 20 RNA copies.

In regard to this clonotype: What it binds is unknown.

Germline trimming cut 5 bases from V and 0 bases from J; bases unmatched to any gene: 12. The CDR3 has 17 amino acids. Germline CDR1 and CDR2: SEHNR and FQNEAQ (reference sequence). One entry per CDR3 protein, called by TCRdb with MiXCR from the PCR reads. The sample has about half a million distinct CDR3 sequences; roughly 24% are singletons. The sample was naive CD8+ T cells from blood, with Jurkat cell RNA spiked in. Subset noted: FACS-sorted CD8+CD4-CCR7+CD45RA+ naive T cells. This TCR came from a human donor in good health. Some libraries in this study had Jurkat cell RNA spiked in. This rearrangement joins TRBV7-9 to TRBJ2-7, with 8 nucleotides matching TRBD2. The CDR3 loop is CASSIPRDSGDSYEQYF. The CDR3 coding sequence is TGTGCCAGCAGCATACCCCGGGATAGCGGGGACTCCTACGAGCAGTACTTC.